These T cell receptor beta chains were read from a single sample in a study of cytomegalovirus exposure and HLA in healthy donors. The data were produced by immunoSEQ multiplex PCR, yet TCRdb's version contains in-frame clones alone and is incomplete. Among about 97,000 clones listed, 70% to 80% were seen once. The source material was PBMCs. These receptors were collected from a male donor in good health and CMV-seropositive. The CDR3 runs from the conserved cysteine through the conserved F or W. D genes are given only for firm matches. For some rows the clone size is stated as once, few or many, or as a class when expanded; others skip it.

DNA,CDR3,J,size,D,V
TGTGCCAGCAGCTTAGTCGCAGGGTGGAACTATGGCTACACCTTC,CASSLVAGWNYGYTF,TRBJ1-2,-,-,TRBV7-8
TGTGCCAGCAGTTCCGATTCCGGGACAGTTTACGAGCAGTACTTC,CASSSDSGTVYEQYF,TRBJ2-7,-,TRBD1,TRBV6-5
TGTGCCAGCAGCCTTGACAGGGGGAAGCAGCCCCAGCATTTT,CASSLDRGKQPQHF,TRBJ1-5,-,TRBD1,TRBV27
TGTGCCAGCAGCTTAGGGGAGGGACAGGGAGTTGGCTACACCTTC,CASSLGEGQGVGYTF,TRBJ1-2,-,TRBD1,TRBV7-2
TGTGCCAGCAGCTTAGTAGCAGAGCCGACCACTGAAGCTTTCTTT,CASSLVAEPTTEAFF,TRBJ1-1,-,-,TRBV7-6
TGTGCCAGCAGCCCGGAGGTTAACACTGAAGCTTTCTTT,CASSPEVNTEAFF,TRBJ1-1,-,-,TRBV7-9
TGTGCCAGCAGCCGGGCAGGGGCAAACTATGGCTACACCTTC,CASSRAGANYGYTF,TRBJ1-2,-,-,TRBV5-6
TGTGCCAGCAGAGGTAGCGGGGAGAACACCGGGGAGCTGTTTTTT,CASRGSGENTGELFF,TRBJ2-2,-,TRBD2,TRBV2
TGTGCCAGTAGTGACGGATTAGCGATGGGCAATGAGCAGTTCTTC,CASSDGLAMGNEQFF,TRBJ2-1,once,-,TRBV19
TGCAGCGTTCAGACAGTTAACACTGAAGCTTTCTTT,CSVQTVNTEAFF,TRBJ1-1,-,-,TRBV29-1
TGTGCCAGCAGTGGGGGGAGGACTAGTAGGATGTATTTT,CASSGGRTSRMYF,TRBJ2-3,-,TRBD2,TRBV6-1
TGTGCCAGCAGCTTAGGTAGCGGGGGGTACAATGAGCAGTTCTTC,CASSLGSGGYNEQFF,TRBJ2-1,-,TRBD2,TRBV7-9
TGTGCCAGCAGTCGAAGGACAGGGAACACTGAAGCTTTCTTT,CASSRRTGNTEAFF,TRBJ1-1,-,TRBD1,TRBV2
TGCGCCAGCAGCCAAGATCCTAGCGGGGGAGATCGAGAGACCCAGTACTTC,CASSQDPSGGDRETQYF,TRBJ2-5,-,TRBD2,TRBV4-3
TGTGCCAGCAGCTCGGGACTAGCCAAAGAGACCCAGTACTTC,CASSSGLAKETQYF,TRBJ2-5,once,TRBD2,TRBV5-4
TGCAGCGTTGATGGCCAAAACACCGGGGAGCTGTTTTTT,CSVDGQNTGELFF,TRBJ2-2,-,-,TRBV29-1
TGTGCCAGCAGCCCCGGACAGTATAGCAATCAGCCCCAGCATTTT,CASSPGQYSNQPQHF,TRBJ1-5,few,-,TRBV5-4
TGCGCCAGCAGCCAGGGACTCGGACAGGGGGCTGGAGATACGCAGTATTTT,CASSQGLGQGAGDTQYF,TRBJ2-3,-,TRBD1,TRBV4-1
TGTGCCAGCAGTGGAGGGAATTTATATAATTCACCCCTCCACTTT,CASSGGNLYNSPLHF,TRBJ1-6,-,-,TRBV2
TGTGCCAGCAGTTACCGAGGCAGCGATGAAAAACTGTTTTTT,CASSYRGSDEKLFF,TRBJ1-4,-,-,TRBV6-6
TGCGCCAGCAGCCCCGGGACAGGGACTATTAGCAATCAGCCCCAGCATTTT,CASSPGTGTISNQPQHF,TRBJ1-5,-,TRBD1,TRBV5-1
TGTGCCAGAAGAGGGCAGGGGTTGGATACGCAGTATTTT,CARRGQGLDTQYF,TRBJ2-3,-,-,TRBV7-2
TGCGCCAGCAGCTTTACGGGAGAACCGTTCTACGAGCAGTACTTC,CASSFTGEPFYEQYF,TRBJ2-7,-,-,TRBV5-1
TGTGCCAGCAGCTTGCGGGGTAATCAGCCCCAGCATTTT,CASSLRGNQPQHF,TRBJ1-5,-,-,TRBV5-6
TGTGCCAGCATGCCGGGACTCCAAGAGACCCAGTACTTC,CASMPGLQETQYF,TRBJ2-5,-,-,TRBV6-1
TGTGCCAGCTCACCGGAGTGGCAGAGCTCCTACGAGCAGTACTTC,CASSPEWQSSYEQYF,TRBJ2-7,-,-,TRBV18
TGTGCCAGCAGCGGGGACAGCTCCTACGAGCAGTACTTC,CASSGDSSYEQYF,TRBJ2-7,-,TRBD1,TRBV9
TGTGCCAGCAGCTTGTTGACCGGGGGGAGAGATAATTCACCCCTCCACTTT,CASSLLTGGRDNSPLHF,TRBJ1-6,-,-,TRBV5-4
TGCGCCAGCAGCTTGGGGGACAACTCCTACGAGCAGTACTTC,CASSLGDNSYEQYF,TRBJ2-7,-,-,TRBV5-1
TGTGCCAGCAACGACGACAGGCCTAACACCGGGGAGCTGTTTTTT,CASNDDRPNTGELFF,TRBJ2-2,once,-,TRBV16
TGTGCCATCAGTGAAGGGACTAGCCGGAACACCGGGGAGCTGTTTTTT,CAISEGTSRNTGELFF,TRBJ2-2,-,TRBD2,TRBV10-3
TGTGCCAGCAGCTTTCGAGGGGGCCTTAATTCACCCCTCCACTTT,CASSFRGGLNSPLHF,TRBJ1-6,-,TRBD1,TRBV7-9
TGCGCCAGCAGCTTGGTGCGGGGGGATAGTGGCTACACCTTC,CASSLVRGDSGYTF,TRBJ1-2,once,-,TRBV5-1
TGTGCCAGTGAGGACAGGGGCTATGGCTACACCTTC,CASEDRGYGYTF,TRBJ1-2,-,TRBD1,TRBV19
TGTGCCAGCAATCCGGGGACAGGGAACTACGAGCAGTACTTC,CASNPGTGNYEQYF,TRBJ2-7,-,TRBD1,TRBV6-1
TGCGCCAGCAGCTTGGATGCAGGGGGCAGTCAGGAGACCCAGTACTTC,CASSLDAGGSQETQYF,TRBJ2-5,once,TRBD1,TRBV5-1
TGCAGCGTTAGCGGGACGGCTAACTATGGCTACACCTTC,CSVSGTANYGYTF,TRBJ1-2,-,-,TRBV29-1
TGTGCCAGCAGTGTAACAGTCACAGATACGCAGTATTTT,CASSVTVTDTQYF,TRBJ2-3,-,-,TRBV6-1
TGTGCCTGGAGTGTACGGGGTGCTGGCTACACCTTC,CAWSVRGAGYTF,TRBJ1-2,-,-,TRBV30
TGTGCCACCCGCGGGGCGCGGGAGCAGTACTTC,CATRGAREQYF,TRBJ2-7,-,-,TRBV6-5
TGCGCCAGCAGCCAAGCAGGGGGGAGAAGCACTGAAGCTTTCTTT,CASSQAGGRSTEAFF,TRBJ1-1,-,TRBD1,TRBV4-1